What follows are 9 T cell receptor beta chains derived from one specimen sequenced in a study of shared clonotypes between healthy human individuals. Clones were read by immunoSEQ multiplex PCR, and TCRdb kept only the in-frame ones, dropping some. Of some 1.5 million clones in the sample, 95% to 97% are singletons; the top ten hold approximately 1.1%. The sample was naive CD4+ T cells sorted from blood. Subset noted: CD45RA+ positively selected. All receptors come from a man between 25 and 39 years old in good health.

J is TRBJ2-7 and V is TRBV5-4; 12 nucleotides match TRBD2. The CDR3 has 15 residues. V was clipped by 4 bases and J by 5 bases; unmatched bases: 7. Germline V gene sequence: CDR1 SGHNT, CDR2 YYREEE (reference sequence). The CDR3 DNA reads TGTGCCAGCAGCATCGGACTAGCGGGATTCGACGAGCAGTACTTC. Its protein product is CASSIGLAGFDEQYF.

This clone showed up just once. This chain uses TRBV5-4 with TRBJ2-3, with a weak D call TRBD2 (5 bases). The length of the CDR3 is 14 residues. The ends were cut back, 1 base at V and 4 bases at J, with 10 bases in the middle. Germline V gene lookup returns CDR1 SGHNT and CDR2 YYREEE (reference sequence). The CDR3 DNA follows: TGTGCCAGCAGCTTGCGAGGGCTCGCAGATACGCAGTATTTT. It codes for CASSLRGLADTQYF.

This clone was recorded only once. The V and J genes are TRBV5-1 and TRBJ2-3; 15 nucleotides line up with TRBD2. Germline V lookup: CDR1 SGHRS, CDR2 YFSETQ. This CDR3 contains 20 residues. With V trimmed by 2 bases and J by 1 base, 11 bases remained unmatched. As DNA, the CDR3 is TGCGCCAGCAGCTTCCGAGGGCCGGGACTAGCGGGAGGTCGCACAGATACGCAGTATTTT. Its protein product is CASSFRGPGLAGGRTDTQYF.

The V call is TRBV6-1, the J call TRBJ1-5, with D possibly TRBD1 on 5 matching bases. This CDR3 is built from 15 residues. Trimming stripped 10 bases from V and 3 bases from J, with 19 bases between. Germline CDR1 and CDR2: MNHNS and SASEGT. CDR3 DNA: TGTGCCACCTTGACCTCCGGGACTAACAATCAGCCCCAGCATTTT. Translated, it gives CATLTSGTNNQPQHF.

The chain couples TRBV5-1 to TRBJ2-3; perhaps TRBD2 as D (6 bases). CDR1 and CDR2 from the germline V gene are SGHRS and YFSETQ. The CDR3 length is 15 residues. V lost 2 bases, J lost 4 bases, and 14 bases lay in between. The CDR3 here is CASSFQSAGADTQYF. CDR3 in DNA: TGCGCCAGCAGCTTCCAGTCAGCGGGTGCAGATACGCAGTATTTT.

The rearrangement joins TRBV25-1 to TRBJ2-1; a possible D gene is TRBD2 (5 bases). Germline CDR1 MGHDK, CDR2 SYGVNS. Trimming removed 8 bases at V and 0 bases at J, with 8 bases between. This CDR3 is 13 amino acids long. In DNA form, the CDR3 reads TGTGCCAGCCAAGCGGACTCCTACAATGAGCAGTTCTTC. Its translation is CASQADSYNEQFF.

The DNA of the CDR3 is TGCGCCAGCAGCCAAAAGGCGGGACACGGACAAACCTACGAGCAGTACTTC. It encodes CASSQKAGHGQTYEQYF. This sequence joins TRBV4-1 and TRBJ2-7, with D possibly being TRBD1 or TRBD2 (6 bases each). Germline-derived CDR1 and CDR2 are MGHRA and YSYEKL. The germline V and J ends were trimmed by 2 bases and 2 bases, with 19 bases remaining between them. This CDR3 has 17 amino acids.

This chain links TRBV9 with TRBJ2-5; D remains ambiguous. There are 14 residues in the CDR3. Trimming cost V 4 bases and J 1 base, with 11 bases left between them. Germline V gives CDR1 SGDLS, CDR2 YYNGEE. CDR3 in DNA: TGTGCCAGCAGCCCCCGGATAGCCCAAGAGACCCAGTACTTC. Its protein product is CASSPRIAQETQYF.

This chain joins TRBV28 and TRBJ2-6; 7 bases align to TRBD2. With 3 bases clipped from V and 3 bases from J, the junction kept 2 bases outside the gene matches. Germline CDR1 reads MDHEN; CDR2 reads SYDVKM. This CDR3 region has 15 residues. CDR3 protein: CASSFGGFGANVLTF. The CDR3 DNA sequence: TGTGCCAGCAGTTTCGGGGGGTTTGGGGCCAACGTCCTGACTTTC.